This T cell receptor (beta chain) appears in the sequencing data of a study of shared clonotypes between healthy human individuals. Study outcomes and limitations: Clonotypes shared by all four donors outscored non-shared clonotypes in generation probability.

The table came from immunoSEQ multiplex PCR; TCRdb's copy has only in-frame clones and leaves some out. The data show just over 2,000,000 clones, approximately 95% seen once. Concerning this clone itself: Its target is not known.

Specimen: naive CD4+ T cells sorted from blood. Subset: CD45RA+ positively selected. This sequence originates from a man in his late teens or twenties in good health.

The CDR3 sequence: CASSQEPGSRFYEQYF. The CDR3 nucleotides read TGTGCCAGCAGCCAAGAGCCGGGCAGCCGATTTTACGAGCAGTACTTC. The rearrangement uses TRBV14 and TRBJ2-7; the D is unclear. Per germline, CDR1 SGHDN and CDR2 FVKESK. The length of the CDR3 is 16 residues. V was pared by 0 bases and J by 4 bases, with 16 bases between.